The T cell receptor beta chain under discussion was sequenced for a study of T cells after yellow fever vaccination. Study summary: When fractions had low cell numbers, they were prepared with SMART-Seq v4 Ultra Low Input. Findings and caveats of the study: In post-booster samples, most primary-vaccination clones reappeared (just under 98% CD4, roughly 89% CD8). The secondary response showed a weaker magnitude and a faster peak, day 5 versus 15.

On this clonotype: As yet, its antigen is unknown.

V lost 0 bases, J lost 5 bases, and 11 bases lay in between. This CDR3 is 14 amino acids long. Per germline, CDR1 SGHRS and CDR2 YFSETQ. TCR cDNA, made by 5'RACE template switching, carried an added universal primer site and UMIs. TCRdb used MiXCR to reprocess the 5' RACE reads, holding one entry per CDR3 protein. Of more than 450,000 distinct CDR3 sequences detected, just over 20% appear once; the ten largest clones hold around 17%. Here the sequenced sample was PBMCs, taken roughly 20 days after the first yellow fever vaccination. The J gene is TRBJ1-1, the V gene TRBV5-1; the D is unclear. This TCR was sampled from a man younger than 35 who received the YFV17D yellow fever vaccine. CDR3 in amino acids: CASSLATQGTEAFF. Written as DNA, the CDR3 is TGCGCCAGCAGCTTGGCGACCCAAGGGACTGAAGCTTTCTTT.